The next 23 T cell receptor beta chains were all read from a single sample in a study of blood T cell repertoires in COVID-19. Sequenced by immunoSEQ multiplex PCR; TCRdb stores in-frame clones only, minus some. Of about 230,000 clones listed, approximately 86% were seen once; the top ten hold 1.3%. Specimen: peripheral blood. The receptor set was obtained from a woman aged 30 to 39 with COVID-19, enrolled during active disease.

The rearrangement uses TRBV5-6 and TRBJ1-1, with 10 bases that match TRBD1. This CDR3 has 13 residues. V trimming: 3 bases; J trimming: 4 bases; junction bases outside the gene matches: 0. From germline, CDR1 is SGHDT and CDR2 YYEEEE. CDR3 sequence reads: CASSWTGGTEAFF. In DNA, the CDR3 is TGTGCCAGCAGCTGGACAGGGGGCACTGAAGCTTTCTTT.

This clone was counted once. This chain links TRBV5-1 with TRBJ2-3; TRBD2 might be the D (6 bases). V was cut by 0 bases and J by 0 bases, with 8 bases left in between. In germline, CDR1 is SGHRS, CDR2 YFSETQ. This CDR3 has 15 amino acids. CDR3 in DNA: TGCGCCAGCAGCTTGGCGGGGAGGAGCACAGATACGCAGTATTTT. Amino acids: CASSLAGRSTDTQYF. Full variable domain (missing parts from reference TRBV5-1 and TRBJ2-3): KAGVTQTPRYLIKTRGQQVTLSCSPISGHRSVSWYQQTPGQGLQFLFEYFSETQRNKGNFPGRFSGRQFSNSRSEMNVSTLELGDSALYLCASSLAGRSTDTQYFGPGTRLTVL.

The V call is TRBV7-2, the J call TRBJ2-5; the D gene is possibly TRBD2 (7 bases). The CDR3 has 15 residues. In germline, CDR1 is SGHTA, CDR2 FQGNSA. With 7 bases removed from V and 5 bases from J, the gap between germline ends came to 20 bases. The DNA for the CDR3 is TGTGCCAGCACGAATAGGGAGGGGGTCGGGGAGACCCAGTACTTC. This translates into CASTNREGVGETQYF.

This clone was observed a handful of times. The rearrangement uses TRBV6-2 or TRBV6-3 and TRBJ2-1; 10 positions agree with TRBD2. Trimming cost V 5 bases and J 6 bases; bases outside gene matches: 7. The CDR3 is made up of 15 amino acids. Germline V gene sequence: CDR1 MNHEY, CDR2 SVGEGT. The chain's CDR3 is CASSGIAGGFNEQFF. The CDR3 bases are TGTGCCAGCAGTGGAATAGCGGGAGGATTCAATGAGCAGTTCTTC.

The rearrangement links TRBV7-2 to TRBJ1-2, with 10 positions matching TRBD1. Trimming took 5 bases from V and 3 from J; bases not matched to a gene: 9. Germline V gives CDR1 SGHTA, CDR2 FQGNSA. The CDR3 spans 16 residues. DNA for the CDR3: TGTGCCAGCAGCCGCGGACAGGGGGTAGGGGACTATGGCTACACCTTC. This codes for CASSRGQGVGDYGYTF.

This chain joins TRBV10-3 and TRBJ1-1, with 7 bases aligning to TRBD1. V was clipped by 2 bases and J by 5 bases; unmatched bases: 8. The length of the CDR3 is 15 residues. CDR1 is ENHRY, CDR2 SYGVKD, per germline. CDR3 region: CAISEMQGETTEAFF. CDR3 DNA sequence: TGTGCCATCAGTGAGATGCAGGGGGAGACAACTGAAGCTTTCTTT.

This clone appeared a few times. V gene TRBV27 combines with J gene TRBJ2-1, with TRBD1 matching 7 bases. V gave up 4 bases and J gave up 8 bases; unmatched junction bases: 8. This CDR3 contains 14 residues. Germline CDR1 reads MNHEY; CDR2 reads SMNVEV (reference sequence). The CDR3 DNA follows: TGTGCCAGCAGTTCCGTGACAGGGAGCGATGAGCAGTTCTTC. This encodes CASSSVTGSDEQFF.

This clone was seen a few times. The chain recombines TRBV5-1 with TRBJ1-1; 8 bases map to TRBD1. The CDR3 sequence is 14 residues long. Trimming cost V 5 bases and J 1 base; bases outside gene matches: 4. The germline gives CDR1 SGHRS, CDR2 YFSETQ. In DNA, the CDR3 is TGCGCCAGCAGATTACAGGGGGAGAACACTGAAGCTTTCTTT. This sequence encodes CASRLQGENTEAFF.

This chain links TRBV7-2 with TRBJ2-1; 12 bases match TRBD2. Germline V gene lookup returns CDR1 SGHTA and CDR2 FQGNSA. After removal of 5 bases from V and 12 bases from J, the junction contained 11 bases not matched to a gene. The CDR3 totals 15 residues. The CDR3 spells CASSLRLAGVIGQFF. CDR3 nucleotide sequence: TGTGCCAGCAGCCTCCGACTAGCGGGGGTTATAGGGCAGTTCTTC. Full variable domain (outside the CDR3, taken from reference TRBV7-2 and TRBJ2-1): GAGVSQSPSNKVTEKGKDVELRCDPISGHTALYWYRQSLGQGLEFLIYFQGNSAPDKSGLPSDRFSAERTGGSVSTLTIQRTQQEDSAVYLCASSLRLAGVIGQFFGPGTRLTVL.

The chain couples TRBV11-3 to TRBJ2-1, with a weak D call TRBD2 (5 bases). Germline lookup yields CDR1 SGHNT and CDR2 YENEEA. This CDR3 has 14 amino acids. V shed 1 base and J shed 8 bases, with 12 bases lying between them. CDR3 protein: CASSLGLAEDEQFF. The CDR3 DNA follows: TGTGCCAGCAGCTTAGGGCTAGCTGAGGATGAGCAGTTCTTC.

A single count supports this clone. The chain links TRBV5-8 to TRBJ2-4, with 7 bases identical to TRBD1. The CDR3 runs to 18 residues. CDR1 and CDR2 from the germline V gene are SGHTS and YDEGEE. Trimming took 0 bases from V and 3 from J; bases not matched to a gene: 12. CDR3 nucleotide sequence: TGTGCCAGCAGCTTGGTTTGGGTCTATGACAGGGTCAAAAACATTCAGTACTTC. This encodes CASSLVWVYDRVKNIQYF.

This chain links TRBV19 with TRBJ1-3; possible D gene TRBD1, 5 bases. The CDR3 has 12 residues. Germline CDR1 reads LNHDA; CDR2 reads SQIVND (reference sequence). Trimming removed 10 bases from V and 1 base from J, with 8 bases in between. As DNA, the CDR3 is TGTGCCACAGGGATGTCTGGAAACACCATATATTTT. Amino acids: CATGMSGNTIYF.

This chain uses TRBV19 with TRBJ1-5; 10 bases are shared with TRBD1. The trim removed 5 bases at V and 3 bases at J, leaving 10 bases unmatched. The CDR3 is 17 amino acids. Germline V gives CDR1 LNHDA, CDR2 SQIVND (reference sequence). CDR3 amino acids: CASSLGQGEANNQPQHF. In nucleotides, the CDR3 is TGTGCCAGTAGTCTCGGACAGGGGGAAGCAAACAATCAGCCCCAGCATTTT.

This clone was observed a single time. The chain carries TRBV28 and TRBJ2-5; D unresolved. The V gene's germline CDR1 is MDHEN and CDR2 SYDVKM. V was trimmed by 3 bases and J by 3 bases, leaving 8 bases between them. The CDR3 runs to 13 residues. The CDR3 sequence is CASSFESEETQYF. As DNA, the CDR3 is TGTGCCAGCAGTTTTGAATCGGAAGAGACCCAGTACTTC.

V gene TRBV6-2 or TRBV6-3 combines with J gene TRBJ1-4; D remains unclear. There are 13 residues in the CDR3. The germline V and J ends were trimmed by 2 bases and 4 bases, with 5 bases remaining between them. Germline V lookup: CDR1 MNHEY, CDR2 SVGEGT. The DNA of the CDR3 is TGTGCCAGCAGTTACGAGTTTAATGAAAAACTGTTTTTT. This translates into CASSYEFNEKLFF.

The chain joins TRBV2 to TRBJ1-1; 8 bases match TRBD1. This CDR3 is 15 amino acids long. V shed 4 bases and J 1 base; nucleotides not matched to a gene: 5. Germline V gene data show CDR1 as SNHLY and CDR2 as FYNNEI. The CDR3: CASSADRVGNTEAFF. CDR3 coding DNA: TGTGCCAGCAGTGCGGACAGGGTGGGGAACACTGAAGCTTTCTTT.

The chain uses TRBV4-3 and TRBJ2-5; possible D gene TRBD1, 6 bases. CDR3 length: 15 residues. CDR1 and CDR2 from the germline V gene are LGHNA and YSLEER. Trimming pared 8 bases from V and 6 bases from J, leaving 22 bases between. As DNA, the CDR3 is TGCGCCAGCTCTACTTCATGGGGGCCCGCCAAGACCCAGTACTTC. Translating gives CASSTSWGPAKTQYF.

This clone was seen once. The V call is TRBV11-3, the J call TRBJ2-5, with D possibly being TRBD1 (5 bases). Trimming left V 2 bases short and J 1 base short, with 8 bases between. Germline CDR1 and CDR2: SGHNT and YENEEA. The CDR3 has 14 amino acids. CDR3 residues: CASSLQGPQETQYF. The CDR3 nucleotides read TGTGCCAGCAGCTTACAGGGCCCCCAAGAGACCCAGTACTTC.

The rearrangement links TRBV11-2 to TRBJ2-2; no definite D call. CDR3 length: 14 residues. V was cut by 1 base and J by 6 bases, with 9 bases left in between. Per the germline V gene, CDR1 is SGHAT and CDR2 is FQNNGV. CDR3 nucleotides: TGTGCCAGCAGCTTAGGACAAGGATCCGGGGAGCTGTTTTTT. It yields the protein CASSLGQGSGELFF.

The CDR3 here is CATSDGGQGRSNQPQHF. Here the CDR3 DNA reads TGTGCCACCAGTGATGGGGGACAGGGACGAAGCAATCAGCCCCAGCATTTT. This rearrangement joins TRBV24-1 to TRBJ1-5, with TRBD1 identical over 9 bases. Looked up from germline, CDR1 is KGHDR and CDR2 is SFDVKD. With V trimmed by 3 bases and J by 1 base, 6 bases remained unmatched. The CDR3 extends over 17 amino acids.

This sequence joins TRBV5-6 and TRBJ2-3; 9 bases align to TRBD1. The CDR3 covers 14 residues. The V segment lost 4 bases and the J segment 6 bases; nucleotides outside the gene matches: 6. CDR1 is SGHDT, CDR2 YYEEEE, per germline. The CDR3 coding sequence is TGTGCCAGCAGCCCAACTGACAGGGGGGATACGCAGTATTTT. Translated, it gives CASSPTDRGDTQYF.

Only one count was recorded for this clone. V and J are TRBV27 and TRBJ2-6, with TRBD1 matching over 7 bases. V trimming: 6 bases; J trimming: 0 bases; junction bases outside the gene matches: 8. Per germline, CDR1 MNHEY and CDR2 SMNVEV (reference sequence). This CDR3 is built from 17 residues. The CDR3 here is CASRSVQGLSGANVLTF. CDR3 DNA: TGTGCCAGCAGGTCAGTACAGGGGCTCTCTGGGGCCAACGTCCTGACTTTC.

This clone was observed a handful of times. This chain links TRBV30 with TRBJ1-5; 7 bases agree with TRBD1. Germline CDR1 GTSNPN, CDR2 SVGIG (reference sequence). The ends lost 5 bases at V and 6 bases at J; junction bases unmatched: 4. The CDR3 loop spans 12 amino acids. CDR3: CAWDRAGQPQHF. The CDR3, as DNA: TGTGCCTGGGACAGGGCGGGTCAGCCCCAGCATTTT.